This TCR beta chain was recorded in a study of T-cell reconstitution after alpha-beta-depleted transplantation in children. The CDR3 sequence is 13 residues long. Germline V CDR1 and CDR2: SGHRS, YFSETQ. Trimming at V came to 4 bases and at J to 3 bases, leaving 4 bases not matched to a gene. This clonotype was recorded at least ten times. Unique molecular identifiers were incorporated when the TCRbeta library was constructed. TCRdb used MiXCR to reprocess the PCR reads, holding one entry per CDR3 protein. The sample carries some 200,000 distinct CDR3 sequences, roughly 14% recorded once. V is TRBV5-1 and J is TRBJ2-7, with 7 positions matching TRBD2. The sequenced sample was PBMCs from the stem cell graft donor, obtained from the stem cell graft. The TCR originated in a human donor who donated a stem cell graft to a child with acute lymphoblastic leukemia. Here the CDR3 reads CASSEGEGYEQYF. CDR3 sequence (DNA): TGCGCCAGCAGCGAAGGGGAGGGCTACGAGCAGTACTTC.